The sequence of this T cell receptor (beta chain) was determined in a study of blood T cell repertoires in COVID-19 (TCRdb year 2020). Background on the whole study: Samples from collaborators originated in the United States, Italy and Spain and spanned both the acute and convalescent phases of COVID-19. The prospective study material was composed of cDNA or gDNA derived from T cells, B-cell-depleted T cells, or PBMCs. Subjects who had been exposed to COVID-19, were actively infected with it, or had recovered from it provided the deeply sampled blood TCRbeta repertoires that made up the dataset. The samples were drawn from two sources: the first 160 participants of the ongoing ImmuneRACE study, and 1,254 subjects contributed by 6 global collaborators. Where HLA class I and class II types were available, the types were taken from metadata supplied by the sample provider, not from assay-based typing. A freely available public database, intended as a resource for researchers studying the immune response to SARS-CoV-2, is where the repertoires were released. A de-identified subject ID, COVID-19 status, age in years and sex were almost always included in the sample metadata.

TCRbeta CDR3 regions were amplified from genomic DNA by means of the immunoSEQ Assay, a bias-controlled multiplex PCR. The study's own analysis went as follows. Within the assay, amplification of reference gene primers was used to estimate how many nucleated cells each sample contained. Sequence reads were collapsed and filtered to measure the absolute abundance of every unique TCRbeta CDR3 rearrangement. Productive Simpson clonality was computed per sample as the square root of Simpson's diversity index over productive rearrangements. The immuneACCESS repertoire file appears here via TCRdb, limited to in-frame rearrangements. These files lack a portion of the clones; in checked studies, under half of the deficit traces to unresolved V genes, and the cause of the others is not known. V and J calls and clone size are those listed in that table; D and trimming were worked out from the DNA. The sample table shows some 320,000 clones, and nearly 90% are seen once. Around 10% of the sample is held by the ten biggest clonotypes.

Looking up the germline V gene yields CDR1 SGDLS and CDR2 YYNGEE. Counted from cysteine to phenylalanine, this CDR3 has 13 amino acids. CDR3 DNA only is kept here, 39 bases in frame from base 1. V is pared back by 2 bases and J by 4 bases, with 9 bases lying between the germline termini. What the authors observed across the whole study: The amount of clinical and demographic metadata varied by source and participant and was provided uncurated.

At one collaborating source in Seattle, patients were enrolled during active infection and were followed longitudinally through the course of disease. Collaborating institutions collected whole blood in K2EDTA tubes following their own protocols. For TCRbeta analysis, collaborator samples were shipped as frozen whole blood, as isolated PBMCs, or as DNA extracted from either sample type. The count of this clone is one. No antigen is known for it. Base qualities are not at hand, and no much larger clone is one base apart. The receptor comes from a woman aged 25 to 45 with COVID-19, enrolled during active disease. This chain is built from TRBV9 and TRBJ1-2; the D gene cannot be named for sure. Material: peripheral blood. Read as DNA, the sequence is TGTGCCAGCAGCGTGGGCCTCGGCTATGGCTACACCTTC. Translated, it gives CASSVGLGYGYTF.